The sequence of this T cell receptor (beta chain) was determined in a study of regulatory T cells in long-lasting Graves disease. The V end lost 3 bases, the J end lost 8 bases, and 9 bases lay between the germline ends. The CDR3 is 13 amino acids. The germline V gene encodes CDR1 SGDLS and CDR2 YYNGEE. With iRepertoire HTBI primers and Arm-PCR of CDR3 regions, TCR beta libraries were built. TCRdb ran MiXCR on the multiplex PCR reads and lists one entry per CDR3 protein. The table has fewer than 500,000 distinct CDR3 sequences, 15% to 20% seen once. Time point given: newly diagnosed GD, antithyroid drugs for less than 3 months. Extracted RNA from PBMCs served as the source of the TCR library. Another study also made use of these data, one on T cells in Graves' hyperthyroidism and ophthalmopathy.

The receptor was derived from a man aged 35 to 55 with Graves disease. The specimen comprised peripheral blood mononuclear cells (PBMCs), sampled at new diagnosis, from a patient treated with antithyroid drugs. The rearrangement links TRBV9 to TRBJ1-6; tentatively, D is TRBD1 (6 bases). The CDR3 DNA reads as TGTGCCAGCAGCGCGGGGGCGGATTCACCCCTCCACTTT. Residues: CASSAGADSPLHF.